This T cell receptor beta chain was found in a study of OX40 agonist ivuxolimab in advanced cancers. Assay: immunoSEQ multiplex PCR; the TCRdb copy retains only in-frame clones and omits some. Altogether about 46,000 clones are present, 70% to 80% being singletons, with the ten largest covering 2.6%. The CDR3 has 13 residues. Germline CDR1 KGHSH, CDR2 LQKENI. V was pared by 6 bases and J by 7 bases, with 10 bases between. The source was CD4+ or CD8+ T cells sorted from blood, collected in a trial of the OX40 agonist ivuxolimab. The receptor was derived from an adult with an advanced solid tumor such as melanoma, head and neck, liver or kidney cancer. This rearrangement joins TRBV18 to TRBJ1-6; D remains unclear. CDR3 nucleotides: TGTGCCAGCTCCCCGGGAGGGAATTCACCCCTCCACTTT. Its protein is CASSPGGNSPLHF.